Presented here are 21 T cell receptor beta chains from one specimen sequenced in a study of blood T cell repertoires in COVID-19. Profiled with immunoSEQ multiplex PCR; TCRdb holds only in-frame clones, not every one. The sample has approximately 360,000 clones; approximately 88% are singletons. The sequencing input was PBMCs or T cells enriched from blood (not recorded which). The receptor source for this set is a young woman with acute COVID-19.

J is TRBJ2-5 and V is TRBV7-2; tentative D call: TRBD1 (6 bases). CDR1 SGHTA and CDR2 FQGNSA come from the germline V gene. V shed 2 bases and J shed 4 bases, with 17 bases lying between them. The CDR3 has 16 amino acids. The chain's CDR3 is CASSLSAASRGETQYF. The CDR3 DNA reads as TGTGCCAGCAGCTTAAGCGCGGCTAGCAGGGGAGAGACCCAGTACTTC.

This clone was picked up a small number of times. The CDR3 sequence is CASSLFRTSGPYSPYEQYF. For the CDR3, the DNA is TGTGCCAGCAGCTTATTTCGGACTAGCGGGCCATATAGCCCCTACGAGCAGTACTTC. V gene TRBV7-9 combines with J gene TRBJ2-7; 11 bases line up with TRBD2. Germline lookup yields CDR1 SEHNR and CDR2 FQNEAQ (reference sequence). CDR3 length: 19 amino acids. V lost 2 bases and J lost 2; bases outside the gene matches: 14.

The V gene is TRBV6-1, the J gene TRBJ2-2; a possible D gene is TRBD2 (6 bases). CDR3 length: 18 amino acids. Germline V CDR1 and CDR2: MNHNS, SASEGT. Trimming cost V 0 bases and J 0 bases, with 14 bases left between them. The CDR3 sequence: CASSEALWGVTNTGELFF. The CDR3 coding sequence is TGTGCCAGCAGTGAAGCCTTATGGGGGGTCACGAACACCGGGGAGCTGTTTTTT.

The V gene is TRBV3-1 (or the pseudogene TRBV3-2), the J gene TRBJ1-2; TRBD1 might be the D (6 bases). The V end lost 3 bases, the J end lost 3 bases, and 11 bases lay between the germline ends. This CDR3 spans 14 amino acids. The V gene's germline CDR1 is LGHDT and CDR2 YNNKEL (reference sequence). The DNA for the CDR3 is TGTGCCAGCAGCCAGGTGACAGGAGACTATGGCTACACCTTC. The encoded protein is CASSQVTGDYGYTF.

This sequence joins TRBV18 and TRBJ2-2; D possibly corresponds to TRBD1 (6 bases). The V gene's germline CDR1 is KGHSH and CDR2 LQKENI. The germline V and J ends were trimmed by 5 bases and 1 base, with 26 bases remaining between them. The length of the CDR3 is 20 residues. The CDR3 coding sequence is TGTGCCAGCTCATCTCAAACCCACGACTACAGGGTACGGAACACCGGGGAGCTGTTTTTT. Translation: CASSSQTHDYRVRNTGELFF.

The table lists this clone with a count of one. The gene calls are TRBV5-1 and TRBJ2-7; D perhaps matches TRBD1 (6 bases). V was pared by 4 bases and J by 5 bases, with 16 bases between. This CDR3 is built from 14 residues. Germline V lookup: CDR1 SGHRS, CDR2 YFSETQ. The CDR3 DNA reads TGCGCCAGCAGCCCCCTAACAGGGACCCACGAGCAGTACTTC. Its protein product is CASSPLTGTHEQYF.

CDR3 protein: CASSHIETGRRTEAFF. The CDR3 DNA reads TGTGCCAGTAGTCACATTGAGACAGGGAGGAGGACTGAAGCTTTCTTT. The chain joins TRBV19 to TRBJ1-1, with TRBD1 identical over 7 bases. CDR1 and CDR2 (germline): LNHDA, SQIVND (reference sequence). The V gene end was trimmed by 5 bases and the J gene end by 5 bases; junction bases not matched to a gene: 14. The CDR3 sequence is 16 residues long.

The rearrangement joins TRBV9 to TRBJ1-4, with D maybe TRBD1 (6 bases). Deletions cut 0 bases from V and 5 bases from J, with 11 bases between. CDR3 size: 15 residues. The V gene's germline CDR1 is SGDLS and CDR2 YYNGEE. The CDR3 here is CASSVGGQGNEKLFF. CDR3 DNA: TGTGCCAGCAGCGTAGGAGGGCAGGGGAATGAAAAACTGTTTTTT.

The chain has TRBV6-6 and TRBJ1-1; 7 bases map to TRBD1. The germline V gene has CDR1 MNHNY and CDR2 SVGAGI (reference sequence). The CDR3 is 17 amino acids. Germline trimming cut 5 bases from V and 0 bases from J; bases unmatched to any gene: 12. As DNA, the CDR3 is TGTGCCAGCAGTCTTCTGGACAGGCGGTCGATGAACACTGAAGCTTTCTTT. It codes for CASSLLDRRSMNTEAFF.

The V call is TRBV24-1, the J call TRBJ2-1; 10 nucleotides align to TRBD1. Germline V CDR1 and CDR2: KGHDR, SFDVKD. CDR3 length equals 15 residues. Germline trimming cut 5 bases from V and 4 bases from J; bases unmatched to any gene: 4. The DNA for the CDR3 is TGTGCCACCAGTGTCGGGGGACAGGGGTACAATGAGCAGTTCTTC. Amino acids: CATSVGGQGYNEQFF.

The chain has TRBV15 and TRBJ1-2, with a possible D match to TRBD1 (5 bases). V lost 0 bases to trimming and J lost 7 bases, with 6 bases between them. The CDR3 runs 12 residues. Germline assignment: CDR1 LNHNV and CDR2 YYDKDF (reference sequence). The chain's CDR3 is CATSRDGGGYTF. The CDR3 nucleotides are TGTGCCACCAGCAGAGACGGGGGTGGCTACACCTTC. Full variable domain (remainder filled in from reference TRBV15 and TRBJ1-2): DAMVIQNPRYQVTQFGKPVTLSCSQTLNHNVMYWYQQKSSQAPKLLFHYYDKDFNNEADTPDNFQSRRPNTSFCFLDIRSPGLGDTAMYLCATSRDGGGYTFGSGTRLTVV.

CDR3 nucleotide sequence: TGCGCCAGCAGTGAGTCGAGGGGGCCCGGGGAGCTGTTTTTT. Translated, it gives CASSESRGPGELFF. The chain joins TRBV10-1 to TRBJ2-2; 7 positions agree with TRBD1. This CDR3 has 14 amino acids. The junction had 1 base not matched to a gene; V was cut back by 0 bases and J by 6 bases. CDR1 and CDR2 from the germline V gene are WNHNN and SYGVQD (reference sequence).

Written as DNA, the CDR3 is TGTGCCAGCACCCTGGATTCGACAGGGGGCCATGGCTACACCTTC. Translation: CASTLDSTGGHGYTF. The rearrangement links TRBV9 to TRBJ1-2; the match to TRBD1 covers 10 bases. The length of the CDR3 is 15 residues. V lost 6 bases, J lost 6 bases, and 11 bases stayed unmatched. Germline loops: CDR1 SGDLS, CDR2 YYNGEE.

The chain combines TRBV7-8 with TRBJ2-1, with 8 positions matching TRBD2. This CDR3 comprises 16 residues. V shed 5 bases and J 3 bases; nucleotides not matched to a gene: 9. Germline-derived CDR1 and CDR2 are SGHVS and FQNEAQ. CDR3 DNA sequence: TGTGCCAGCAGCCGAGTGGGGACTAGTGGCTACAATGAGCAGTTCTTC. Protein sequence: CASSRVGTSGYNEQFF.

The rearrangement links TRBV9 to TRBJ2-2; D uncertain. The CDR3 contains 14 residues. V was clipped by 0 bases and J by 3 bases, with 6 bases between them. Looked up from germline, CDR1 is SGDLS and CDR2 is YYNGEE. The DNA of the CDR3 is TGTGCCAGCAGCGTAGGTTCGGACACCGGGGAGCTGTTTTTT. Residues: CASSVGSDTGELFF.

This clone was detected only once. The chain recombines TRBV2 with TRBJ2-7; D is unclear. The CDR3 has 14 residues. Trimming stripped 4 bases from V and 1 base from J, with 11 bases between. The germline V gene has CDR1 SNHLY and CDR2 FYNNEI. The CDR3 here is CASSAQVTSYEQYF. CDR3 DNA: TGTGCCAGCAGTGCCCAGGTAACTTCCTACGAGCAGTACTTC. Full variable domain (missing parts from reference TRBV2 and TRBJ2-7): EPEVTQTPSHQVTQMGQEVILRCVPISNHLYFYWYRQILGQKVEFLVSFYNNEISEKSEIFDDQFSVERPDGSNFTLKIRSTKLEDSAMYFCASSAQVTSYEQYFGPGTRLTVT.

The CDR3 sequence: CASSLSASKTEAFF. The CDR3 bases are TGTGCCAGCAGTTTAAGCGCCAGTAAAACTGAAGCTTTCTTT. The rearrangement joins TRBV27 to TRBJ1-1; D is uncertain. V was clipped by 2 bases and J by 5 bases, with 12 bases between them. This CDR3 contains 14 residues. In germline, CDR1 is MNHEY, CDR2 SMNVEV (reference sequence).

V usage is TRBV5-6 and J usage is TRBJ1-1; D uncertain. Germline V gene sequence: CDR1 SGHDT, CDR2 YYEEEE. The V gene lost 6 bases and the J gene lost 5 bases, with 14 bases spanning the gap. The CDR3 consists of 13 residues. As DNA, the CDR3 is TGTGCCAGCATGAAATTAACGGGAACTGAAGCTTTCTTT. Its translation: CASMKLTGTEAFF.

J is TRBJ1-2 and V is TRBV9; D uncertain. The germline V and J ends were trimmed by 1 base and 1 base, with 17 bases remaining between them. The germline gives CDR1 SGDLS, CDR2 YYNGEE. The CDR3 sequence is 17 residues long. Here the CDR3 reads CASSVSVTRYGNYGYTF. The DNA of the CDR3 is TGTGCCAGCAGCGTAAGTGTCACGCGGTATGGTAACTATGGCTACACCTTC.

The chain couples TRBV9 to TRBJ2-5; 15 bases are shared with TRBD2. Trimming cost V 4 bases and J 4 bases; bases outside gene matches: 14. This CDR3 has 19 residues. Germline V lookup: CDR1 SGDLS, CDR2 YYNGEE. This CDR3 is CASSLTVGTSGGFIETQYF. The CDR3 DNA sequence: TGTGCCAGCAGCCTGACCGTGGGGACTAGCGGGGGGTTTATAGAGACCCAGTACTTC.

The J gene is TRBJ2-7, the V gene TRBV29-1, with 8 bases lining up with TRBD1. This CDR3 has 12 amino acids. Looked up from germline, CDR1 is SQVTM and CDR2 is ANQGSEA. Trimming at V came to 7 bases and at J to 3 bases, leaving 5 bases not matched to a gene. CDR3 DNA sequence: TGCAGCGCCAGGGGGCAGTTCTACGAGCAGTACTTC. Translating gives CSARGQFYEQYF.